This record concerns one T cell receptor beta chain sequence. The entry originates in a study of blood T cells in healthy people across ages. There are 17 residues in the CDR3. Germline CDR1 MDHEN, CDR2 SYDVKM. V lost 8 bases to trimming and J lost 6 bases; unmatched junction nucleotides: 16. With a J-beta primer mix and a sample-barcoded 5' primer, a second PCR ran roughly 6 to 11 cycles. In TCRdb, the 5' RACE reads were re-called with MiXCR into one record per CDR3 protein. Of around 780,000 distinct CDR3 sequences listed, roughly 50% were seen once; the top ten hold roughly 24%. Every sample yielded at least 6.5 million isolated PBMCs.

What was sequenced was blood. This chain uses TRBV28 with TRBJ2-6, with 7 positions matching TRBD1. This clonotype was obtained from a middle-aged man in good health. The DNA of the CDR3 is TGTGCCAGCGGGTCGTGGACAGGTACATTTTTGGCCAACGTCCTGACTTTC. It is translated as CASGSWTGTFLANVLTF.